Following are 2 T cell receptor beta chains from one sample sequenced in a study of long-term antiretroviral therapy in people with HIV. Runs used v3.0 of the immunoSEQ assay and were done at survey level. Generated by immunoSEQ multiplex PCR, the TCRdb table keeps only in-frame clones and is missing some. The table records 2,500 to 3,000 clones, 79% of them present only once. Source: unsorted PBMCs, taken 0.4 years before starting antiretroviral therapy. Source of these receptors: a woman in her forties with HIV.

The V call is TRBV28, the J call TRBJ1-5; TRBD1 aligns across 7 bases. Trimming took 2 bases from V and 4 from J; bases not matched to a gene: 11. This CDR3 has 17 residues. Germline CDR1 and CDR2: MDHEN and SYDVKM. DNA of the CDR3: TGTGCCAGCAGTTTAGCCCCCGACAGGGTTTGGAATCAGCCCCAGCATTTT. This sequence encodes CASSLAPDRVWNQPQHF.

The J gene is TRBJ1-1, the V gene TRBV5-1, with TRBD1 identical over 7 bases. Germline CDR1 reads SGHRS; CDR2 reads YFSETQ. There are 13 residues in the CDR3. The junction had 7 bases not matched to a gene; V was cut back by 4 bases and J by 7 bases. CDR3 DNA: TGCGCCAGCAGCCCGGGACAGACCAATGAAGCTTTCTTT. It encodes CASSPGQTNEAFF.